Sequencing of this T cell receptor (beta chain) was carried out in a study of blood T cell repertoires in COVID-19. Study at large: Material from acute and convalescent COVID-19 was sourced from the United States, Italy and Spain.

CDR1 is SGHAT and CDR2 is FQNNGV in the germline V gene. The V and J ends lost 5 bases and 2 bases, in that order; junction bases with no gene match: 12. CDR3 length: 16 amino acids. In the authors' methods: For nucleated cells, counts were estimated from reference gene primer amplification. Using immunoSEQ multiplex PCR, the repertoire was profiled, and TCRdb retains in-frame clones only, with some absent. The DNA was the basis for D and trimming; V, J and clone size are from that table. Of 250,000 or so clones detected, roughly 90% appear once; the ten largest clones hold approximately 2%. This TCR was recovered from a man younger than 45 with active or convalescent COVID-19. The chain couples TRBV11-2 to TRBJ2-7; 7 bases fit TRBD1. The specimen sequenced was peripheral blood. In DNA, the CDR3 is TGTGCCAGCAGCCGCTCCTCCGGGACAGCGGCCTACGAGCAGTACTTC. Amino acid sequence: CASSRSSGTAAYEQYF.